This passage covers 21 T cell receptor beta chains from one sample sequenced in a study of T cells after yellow fever vaccination. TCRdb redid the calling of the 5' RACE reads with MiXCR, one entry per CDR3 protein. The data hold some 350,000 distinct CDR3 sequences, with around 6.4% observed a single time. The sample was PBMCs, taken 5 days after the yellow fever booster vaccination. The source is a man aged 25 to 40 who received the YFV17D yellow fever vaccine.

The sample holds a few counts of this clonotype. J is TRBJ2-2 and V is TRBV4-3, with 12 bases matching TRBD2. The CDR3 sequence is 19 residues long. Trimming cost V 1 base and J 7 bases; bases outside gene matches: 13. Germline values: CDR1 LGHNA, CDR2 YSLEER. CDR3 protein: CASSQVYGLAGWSGGELFF. CDR3 DNA sequence: TGCGCCAGCAGCCAAGTCTATGGACTAGCGGGATGGTCGGGCGGGGAGCTGTTTTTT.

The chain combines TRBV9 with TRBJ2-1, with 8 bases that match TRBD1. The germline gives CDR1 SGDLS, CDR2 YYNGEE. Losses at the gene ends were 0 bases for V and 3 bases for J; bases not matched to a gene: 2. The CDR3 has 15 residues. The CDR3 coding sequence is TGTGCCAGCAGCGTAGTCGGACAGGGCTACAATGAGCAGTTCTTC. Translated, it gives CASSVVGQGYNEQFF.

This clonotype was seen many times. The V and J genes are TRBV12-3 or TRBV12-4 and TRBJ2-1; TRBD2 matches 7 bases. J lost 5 bases, V lost 2 bases, and 9 bases had no gene match. The CDR3 consists of 16 residues. DNA of the CDR3: TGTGCCAGCAGTTTACACCTAGCGGTAATAAACAATGAGCAGTTCTTC. It specifies CASSLHLAVINNEQFF.

This clonotype was observed many times. V is TRBV5-1 and J is TRBJ2-3, with 8 bases identical to TRBD1. Germline CDR1 is SGHRS and CDR2 is YFSETQ. V lost 3 bases to trimming and J lost 3 bases; unmatched junction nucleotides: 9. This CDR3 has 16 amino acids. The chain's CDR3 is CASSSRDRSLTDTQYF. The CDR3 DNA reads as TGCGCCAGCAGCTCCCGGGACAGGAGCCTTACAGATACGCAGTATTTT. Combining the CDR3 with reference TRBV5-1 and TRBJ2-3 gives the whole variable domain KAGVTQTPRYLIKTRGQQVTLSCSPISGHRSVSWYQQTPGQGLQFLFEYFSETQRNKGNFPGRFSGRQFSNSRSEMNVSTLELGDSALYLCASSSRDRSLTDTQYFGPGTRLTVL.

V usage is TRBV7-9 and J usage is TRBJ2-2, with D possibly being TRBD1 (5 bases). V gave up 8 bases and J gave up 5 bases, with 18 bases separating them. Looked up from germline, CDR1 is SEHNR and CDR2 is FQNEAQ (reference sequence). The CDR3 loop spans 15 amino acids. The CDR3 region is CASPTRQGGTGELFF. In nucleotides, the CDR3 is TGTGCCAGCCCCACGCGGCAGGGCGGAACCGGGGAGCTGTTTTTT.

This clonotype was seen only a few times. V and J are TRBV18 and TRBJ2-2, with 9 bases fitting TRBD1. The CDR3 spans 14 residues. After removal of 6 bases from V and 3 bases from J, the junction contained 2 bases not matched to a gene. CDR1 KGHSH and CDR2 LQKENI come from the germline V gene. The CDR3, as DNA: TGTGCCAGCTCGGGACAGGGATACACCGGGGAGCTGTTTTTT. Its protein product is CASSGQGYTGELFF.

This clonotype was detected only a few times. V and J are TRBV29-1 and TRBJ1-1, with a tentative D call TRBD1 (5 bases). V dropped 4 bases and J dropped 6 bases, with 9 bases sitting between them. The CDR3 is made up of 11 amino acids. In germline, CDR1 is SQVTM, CDR2 ANQGSEA. DNA for the CDR3: TGCAGCGTTGTCAGGGACCCTGAAGCTTTCTTT. Translated: CSVVRDPEAFF.

Ten or more counts support this clonotype. This rearrangement joins TRBV6-1 to TRBJ2-7, with D possibly being TRBD1 or TRBD2 (6 bases each). V lost 6 bases and J lost 3, with 18 bases in between. In germline, CDR1 is MNHNS, CDR2 SASEGT. The CDR3 is 15 amino acids. The CDR3 region is CASRDPFGGGYEQYF. The CDR3 DNA sequence: TGTGCCAGCAGGGATCCCTTCGGAGGGGGCTACGAGCAGTACTTC.

This clonotype was seen only a few times. The genes are TRBV5-1 and TRBJ1-6; perhaps TRBD1 as D (5 bases). The V gene lost 6 bases and the J gene lost 11 bases, with 15 bases spanning the gap. This CDR3 is 13 amino acids long. From germline, CDR1 is SGHRS and CDR2 YFSETQ. The CDR3 is CASTHRGTPPLHF. CDR3 nucleotides: TGCGCCAGCACCCATCGGGGGACTCCACCCCTCCACTTT.

The table lists this clonotype with a few counts. The J gene is TRBJ2-1, the V gene TRBV5-1, with D hard to call. Germline CDR1 SGHRS, CDR2 YFSETQ. CDR3 size: 13 residues. V lost 4 bases to trimming and J lost 6 bases, with 11 bases between them. The CDR3 is CASSPGHRNEQFF. CDR3 nucleotides: TGCGCCAGCAGCCCCGGGCACCGCAATGAGCAGTTCTTC. Drawing the rest from reference TRBV5-1 and TRBJ2-1, the complete variable domain is KAGVTQTPRYLIKTRGQQVTLSCSPISGHRSVSWYQQTPGQGLQFLFEYFSETQRNKGNFPGRFSGRQFSNSRSEMNVSTLELGDSALYLCASSPGHRNEQFFGPGTRLTVL.

There are many counts of this clonotype. CDR3 DNA sequence: TGTGCCAGCAGTTTAATCGTCAGGGGGCCCTTTAATTCACCCCTCCACTTT. Translating gives CASSLIVRGPFNSPLHF. The chain uses TRBV12-3 or TRBV12-4 and TRBJ1-6, with 8 bases that match TRBD1. The CDR3 is made up of 17 amino acids. The trim removed 2 bases at V and 6 bases at J, leaving 9 bases unmatched.

This clonotype was seen many times. The chain combines TRBV3-1 with TRBJ2-1, with D uncertain. This CDR3 has 16 residues. From germline, CDR1 is LGHDT and CDR2 YNNKEL (reference sequence). The V and J ends lost 1 base and 0 bases respectively, with 10 bases between them. Written as DNA, the CDR3 is TGTGCCAGCAGCCAAGCATCGGGCAGCTCCTACAATGAGCAGTTCTTC. Translating gives CASSQASGSSYNEQFF.

This clonotype was observed a few times. V usage is TRBV9 and J usage is TRBJ2-7; the match to TRBD1 covers 7 bases. Unmatched junction bases numbered 6, after V lost 4 bases and J lost 2 bases. CDR3 length: 14 residues. Germline-derived CDR1 and CDR2 are SGDLS and YYNGEE. CDR3 in amino acids: CASSQGTVAYEQYF. The CDR3, as DNA: TGTGCCAGCAGCCAAGGGACAGTAGCCTACGAGCAGTACTTC.

This clonotype appeared many times. The chain couples TRBV5-1 to TRBJ2-4, with 7 bases that match TRBD2. This CDR3 is built from 15 residues. J was trimmed by 5 bases and V by 4 bases; bases with no gene match: 9. Germline-derived CDR1 and CDR2 are SGHRS and YFSETQ. The CDR3 DNA is TGCGCCAGCAGCAGGTCAGGCAGCGGGGAAAACATTCAGTACTTC. This gives the protein CASSRSGSGENIQYF.

This clonotype has ten or more counts. V and J are TRBV29-1 and TRBJ2-1, with 14 bases aligning to TRBD2. The length of the CDR3 is 14 residues. CDR1 and CDR2 (germline): SQVTM, ANQGSEA. Unmatched junction bases numbered 6, after V lost 7 bases and J lost 7 bases. CDR3 in amino acids: CSGAGTSGRNEQFF. CDR3 DNA: TGCAGCGGAGCCGGGACTAGCGGGAGAAATGAGCAGTTCTTC.

This clonotype was found a few times. The chain couples TRBV7-9 to TRBJ1-1; D uncertain. With 5 bases removed from V and 5 bases from J, the gap between germline ends came to 9 bases. Germline V gives CDR1 SEHNR, CDR2 FQNEAQ (reference sequence). The length of the CDR3 is 12 residues. The CDR3: CASSHGSTEAFF. In DNA, the CDR3 is TGTGCCAGCAGCCACGGGTCAACTGAAGCTTTCTTT.

The sample holds a few counts of this clonotype. V gene TRBV20-1 combines with J gene TRBJ2-2, with TRBD1 as a possible D gene (7 bases). The germline gives CDR1 DFQATT, CDR2 SNEGSKA (reference sequence). This CDR3 spans 15 amino acids. Trimming removed 5 bases at V and 6 bases at J, with 19 bases between. The CDR3 sequence: CSAPVEGARSGELFF. CDR3 nucleotide sequence: TGCAGTGCTCCGGTGGAGGGGGCGCGCTCCGGGGAGCTGTTTTTT.

This clonotype was counted ten times or more. Here the CDR3 reads CSEKGVSDTQYF. In DNA, the CDR3 is TGCAGCGAAAAGGGGGTTTCGGATACGCAGTATTTT. This chain uses TRBV29-1 with TRBJ2-3; D might be TRBD1 (6 bases). Trimming pared 7 bases from V and 6 bases from J, leaving 14 bases between. This CDR3 contains 12 residues. Germline lookup yields CDR1 SQVTM and CDR2 ANQGSEA.

At least ten counts were recorded for this clonotype. This chain links TRBV7-9 with TRBJ2-1; no firm D call. This CDR3 region has 18 residues. Trimming stripped 1 base from V and 6 bases from J, with 22 bases between. Germline lookup yields CDR1 SEHNR and CDR2 FQNEAQ (reference sequence). In nucleotides, the CDR3 is TGTGCCAGCAGCTTAGGCGTTATGAGAGAGGTGGTTCCCAATGAGCAGTTCTTC. Protein: CASSLGVMREVVPNEQFF.

This chain connects TRBV12-5 to TRBJ2-1; 8 bases align to TRBD2. After removal of 3 bases from V and 7 bases from J, the junction contained 14 bases not matched to a gene. Germline V gene lookup returns CDR1 LGHNT and CDR2 FRNRAP. This CDR3 contains 17 residues. The CDR3 sequence is CASGFYPGAGGLNEQFF. The DNA of the CDR3 is TGTGCTAGTGGTTTTTATCCAGGGGCGGGAGGTCTGAATGAGCAGTTCTTC.

This clonotype was recorded a few times. V is TRBV12-3 or TRBV12-4 and J is TRBJ1-5; D uncertain. This CDR3 contains 12 residues. The ends were cut back, 5 bases at V and 5 bases at J, with 7 bases in the middle. CDR3 region: CASSTGDQPQHF. The CDR3, as DNA: TGTGCCAGCAGTACGGGAGATCAGCCCCAGCATTTT.